These 13 T cell receptor beta chains came from one sample sequenced in a study of tumor-infiltrating lymphocytes in oesophageal squamous cell carcinoma. A single record per CDR3 protein comes from TCRdb applying MiXCR to the PCR reads. The sample carries 15,000 to 20,000 distinct CDR3 sequences, approximately 46% recorded once. The sequencing input was blood. The receptor source for this set is a female donor with esophageal squamous cell carcinoma.

The chain employs TRBV6-1 and TRBJ2-1; TRBD1 matches 7 bases. The J call is in doubt because the DNA end fits TRBJ2-7 better. The CDR3 is 14 residues long. From germline, CDR1 is MNHNS and CDR2 SASEGT. The CDR3 DNA reads as TGTGCCAGCTCGACAGGGAGCTCCTACAATGAGCAGTACTTC. It encodes CASSTGSSYNEQYF.

The genes are TRBV5-1 and TRBJ2-4; 10 nucleotides line up with TRBD2. The closer fit of TRBJ2-7 to the DNA end suggests the J call may be wrong. This CDR3 is 15 amino acids long. CDR1 is SGHRS and CDR2 is YFSETQ in the germline V gene. CDR3 nucleotides: TGCGCCAGCAGCCTACAGAGCGGGGGGGTCTACGAGCAGTACTTC. It codes for CASSLQSGGVYEQYF.

As to this clonotype: The junction does not match germline at one end; this may be a read error. This chain connects TRBV7-2 to TRBJ2-4; TRBD2 matches 12 bases. The tail of the sequence fits TRBJ2-1 better, so the J call may be wrong. CDR1 SGHTA and CDR2 FQGNSA come from the germline V gene. The CDR3 covers 16 residues. CDR3: CVSSDRTSGTRNEQFF. The CDR3 bases are TGTGTCAGCAGCGACCGGACTAGCGGGACAAGGAATGAGCAGTTCTTC.

The V and J genes are TRBV11-2 and TRBJ2-3, with D possibly matching TRBD2 (5 bases). The J call may be in error: the DNA end matches TRBJ2-5 better. Germline V gene lookup returns CDR1 SGHAT and CDR2 FQNNGV. This CDR3 contains 14 residues. Here the CDR3 DNA reads TGTGCCAGCAGCTTAGATTTAGCGTGGGAGACCCAGTACTTC. Translating gives CASSLDLAWETQYF.

In this sample, this clonotype turned up many times. The chain recombines TRBV12-3 or TRBV12-4 with TRBJ1-1; D is unresolved. Trimming took off 3 bases at V and 4 bases at J, with 15 bases between the two ends. CDR3 length: 15 amino acids. The CDR3 coding sequence is TGTGCCAGCAGTTTGGGGATGGGAGGAGGCACTGAAGCTTTCTTT. Translated: CASSLGMGGGTEAFF.

This clonotype was seen just once. The chain is built from TRBV6-8 and TRBJ2-3; TRBD2 matches 11 bases. The end of the DNA is better explained by TRBJ2-7, so the J call may be wrong. The CDR3 runs to 16 residues. Germline CDR1 MNHGY, CDR2 SAAAGT. The DNA for the CDR3 is TGTGCCAGCAGTGCCTTAGAGGGACTAGCGGCCTACGAGCAGTACTTC. This gives the protein CASSALEGLAAYEQYF.

J is TRBJ2-3 and V is TRBV7-3; 7 nucleotides agree with TRBD2. The CDR3 loop spans 14 amino acids. The J segment lost 5 bases and the V segment lost 4 bases, leaving 6 bases of the junction unmatched. The germline gives CDR1 SGHTA, CDR2 FQGTGA. The CDR3 nucleotides read TGTGCCAGCAGCTCCGGACTAGTAGGAGATACGCAGTATTTT. Protein product: CASSSGLVGDTQYF.

This clonotype is labeled as medium-sized (0.01 to 0.1%). V gene TRBV7-9 combines with J gene TRBJ1-5; maybe TRBD1 (6 bases). This CDR3 is built from 15 residues. The germline V gene has CDR1 SEHNR and CDR2 FQNEAQ (reference sequence). V gave up 0 bases and J gave up 5 bases, with 11 bases separating them. The CDR3 DNA reads TGTGCCAGCAGCTTAGCGGTGGGACATTATCAGCCCCAGCATTTT. Protein product: CASSLAVGHYQPQHF.

The J gene is TRBJ2-5, the V gene TRBV6-1, with 11 bases fitting TRBD1. Germline V gene lookup returns CDR1 MNHNS and CDR2 SASEGT. The CDR3 has 13 residues. V dropped 9 bases and J dropped 3; count of bases not matched to a gene: 3. The CDR3 reads CASRTGGEETQYF. The DNA of the CDR3 is TGTGCCAGTCGGACAGGGGGCGAAGAGACCCAGTACTTC.

This clonotype showed up many times. V usage is TRBV11-3 and J usage is TRBJ1-1, with D uncertain. From germline, CDR1 is SGHNT and CDR2 YENEEA. There are 14 residues in the CDR3. V was trimmed by 2 bases and J by 4 bases, leaving 11 bases between them. The CDR3 DNA reads TGTGCCAGCAGCTTAATCGGGGAGGGCACTGAAGCTTTCTTT. Protein product: CASSLIGEGTEAFF. The entire variable domain, with the rest obtained from reference TRBV11-3 and TRBJ1-1, is as follows: EAGVVQSPRYKIIEKKQPVAFWCNPISGHNTLYWYLQNLGQGPELLIRYENEEAVDDSQLPKDRFSAERLKGVDSTLKIQPAELGDSAVYLCASSLIGEGTEAFFGQGTRLTVV.

The chain is built from TRBV30 and TRBJ2-5, with a possible D match to TRBD2 (5 bases). The last part of the DNA fits TRBJ2-1 better; the J call may be wrong. Per the germline V gene, CDR1 is GTSNPN and CDR2 is SVGIG (reference sequence). The CDR3 is 11 amino acids. CDR3 coding DNA: TGTGCCTGGAGTGGAGGGAATGAGCAGTTCTTC. Protein: CAWSGGNEQFF.

This clonotype appeared many times. V and J are TRBV7-9 and TRBJ1-4; the match to TRBD1 covers 8 bases. The CDR3 runs to 14 residues. J was trimmed by 8 bases and V by 3 bases; bases with no gene match: 5. Germline V gene sequence: CDR1 SEHNR, CDR2 FQNEAQ (reference sequence). CDR3 nucleotides: TGTGCCAGCAGCTTTGGACAGGGAGGGGAAAAACTGTTTTTT. This encodes CASSFGQGGEKLFF.

This rearrangement joins TRBV5-6 to TRBJ1-2; 8 nucleotides agree with TRBD1. Per the germline V gene, CDR1 is SGHDT and CDR2 is YYEEEE. The V gene end was trimmed by 2 bases and the J gene end by 7 bases; junction bases not matched to a gene: 13. The length of the CDR3 is 16 residues. The CDR3 DNA is TGTGCCAGCAGCTTACGCCGAGGACAGGGTTCAAGTGGCTACACCTTC. Amino acid sequence: CASSLRRGQGSSGYTF.